A selection of T cell receptor beta chains follows, all from one sample in a study of cytomegalovirus exposure and HLA in healthy donors. Clones were sequenced by immunoSEQ multiplex PCR, and TCRdb holds only the in-frame ones, with some missing. The profile shows about 200,000 clones, 9.5% to 15% of them singletons. Sequencing input: PBMCs. Receptor source: a man aged 45-65 years in good health and CMV-seropositive. The CDR3 runs from the conserved cysteine through the conserved F or W. The D gene is left open where the match is weak. Rows give clone size only sometimes, using once, few, many, or a class for an expanded clone.

TRBV19	.	TRBJ1-2	few	CASSIDKGEHYGYTF	TGTGCCAGTAGTATAGATAAGGGGGAACACTATGGCTACACCTTC
TRBV30	TRBD2	TRBJ2-1	.	CAWKQLAGVSSYNEQFF	TGTGCCTGGAAACAACTAGCGGGGGTAAGCTCCTACAATGAGCAGTTCTTC
TRBV27	.	TRBJ2-7	.	CASSTGRGSYEQYF	TGTGCCAGCAGTACGGGACGGGGGTCTTACGAGCAGTACTTC
TRBV5-1	.	TRBJ1-1	.	CASSLQNRNTEAFF	TGCGCCAGCAGCTTGCAGAACCGGAACACTGAAGCTTTCTTT
TRBV19	.	TRBJ2-1	few	CASSSTGMALAVNEQFF	TGTGCCAGTAGTTCGACAGGGATGGCACTAGCGGTCAATGAGCAGTTCTTC
TRBV1	.	TRBJ2-1	.	CTSSQAVAGDNEQFF	TGCACCAGCAGCCAAGCGGTAGCGGGGGACAATGAGCAGTTCTTC
TRBV4-3	TRBD1	TRBJ1-1	few	CASSQDIPDRRRNTEAFF	TGCGCCAGCAGCCAAGATATCCCGGACAGGCGGCGGAACACTGAAGCTTTCTTT
TRBV7-9	TRBD1	TRBJ1-4	few	CASSLGDRLNEKLFF	TGTGCCAGCAGCTTAGGGGACAGACTTAATGAAAAACTGTTTTTT
TRBV7-6	TRBD2	TRBJ2-7	few	CASSFSSGGAGEQYF	TGTGCCAGCAGCTTCTCTAGCGGGGGGGCCGGCGAGCAGTACTTC
TRBV29-1	.	TRBJ1-1	.	CSVEKDGGSNTEAFF	TGCAGCGTTGAAAAGGATGGAGGGTCGAACACTGAAGCTTTCTTT
TRBV5-1	.	TRBJ2-5	.	CASRTGQETQYF	TGCGCCAGCCGAACAGGTCAAGAGACCCAGTACTTC
TRBV20-1	.	TRBJ2-5	few	CSAKGGETQYF	TGCAGTGCTAAGGGAGGAGAGACCCAGTACTTC
TRBV7-8	TRBD1	TRBJ1-4	.	CASSLGQGNEKLFF	TGTGCCAGCAGCTTGGGACAGGGGAATGAAAAACTGTTTTTT
TRBV6-5	TRBD1	TRBJ1-1	few	CASRSLQGGGTEAFF	TGTGCCAGCAGATCGCTTCAGGGGGGAGGCACTGAAGCTTTCTTT
TRBV7-9	.	TRBJ1-5	.	CASSLAGGDQHF	TGTGCCAGCAGCTTAGCGGGGGGGGACCAGCATTTT
TRBV27	TRBD1	TRBJ1-5	.	CASSRDRGLGPQHF	TGTGCCAGCAGTAGGGACAGGGGGTTGGGGCCCCAGCATTTT
TRBV30	.	TRBJ1-4	few	CAWGVGGREKLFF	TGTGCCTGGGGCGTGGGGGGGCGAGAAAAACTGTTTTTT
TRBV7-9	TRBD1	TRBJ2-2	.	CASSGGQGIDTGELVF	TGTGCCAGCAGCGGCGGACAGGGTATAGACACCGGGGAGCTGGTTTTT
TRBV4-1	TRBD1	TRBJ1-5	few	CASSQEGQGVGQPQHF	TGCGCCAGCAGCCAAGAAGGACAGGGGGTAGGGCAGCCCCAGCATTTT
TRBV19	.	TRBJ1-3	.	CASTPSGGQGRNTIYF	TGTGCCAGTACCCCGAGCGGGGGGCAGGGAAGAAACACCATATATTTT
TRBV30	TRBD1	TRBJ1-1	.	CASDRGGTEAFF	TGTGCCTCGGACAGGGGGGGGACTGAAGCTTTCTTT
TRBV5-1	TRBD1	TRBJ1-5	.	CASSPFPGQGGQPQHF	TGCGCCAGCAGCCCCTTCCCGGGACAGGGCGGGCAGCCCCAGCATTTT
TRBV5-1	TRBD2	TRBJ2-1	few	CASSARTSGGANEQFF	TGCGCCAGCAGCGCCAGAACTAGCGGGGGGGCGAATGAGCAGTTCTTC
TRBV2	.	TRBJ2-6	.	CASSVVSGANVLTF	TGTGCCAGCAGCGTCGTTTCTGGGGCCAACGTCCTGACTTTC
TRBV11-3	.	TRBJ2-7	.	CASSLEQRARREQYF	TGTGCCAGCAGCTTAGAGCAGCGGGCCAGGCGCGAGCAGTACTTC
TRBV19	.	TRBJ2-5	.	CASSIGWVEGTQYF	TGTGCCAGTAGTATCGGATGGGTGGAGGGGACCCAGTACTTC
TRBV11-2	TRBD1	TRBJ2-7	.	CASSSGQGSYEQYF	TGTGCCAGCAGCTCGGGACAGGGGTCCTACGAGCAGTACTTC
TRBV27	TRBD1	TRBJ2-7	.	CASSLSYRGLDEQYF	TGTGCCAGCAGTTTATCGTACAGGGGGCTGGACGAGCAGTACTTC
TRBV6-6	.	TRBJ2-2	few	CASNPSGRELFF	TGTGCCAGCAACCCAAGCGGCCGGGAGCTGTTTTTT
TRBV19	.	TRBJ1-5	few	CASSHRENPLLYRQPQHF	TGTGCCAGTAGTCACAGGGAAAACCCACTTCTTTATCGTCAGCCCCAGCATTTT
TRBV7-2	.	TRBJ1-2	.	CASSLSGQNYGYTF	TGTGCCAGCAGCTTATCAGGGCAGAACTATGGCTACACCTTC